These T cell receptor beta chains were read from a single sample in a study of beta chain features in type 1 diabetes. Some clones are missing from TCRdb's copy, which holds only in-frame ones; the method was immunoSEQ multiplex PCR. In the table there are approximately 380,000 clones, roughly 16% of which are singletons. Sequenced sample: naive CD4+ T cells from blood. Every receptor here comes from a woman aged 18-29 years in good health. Both conserved end residues are part of each CDR3. D genes are given only for firm matches. Clone size is not always given. Where it is, it says once, few, many or a class for expanded clones.

clone_size,j_call,d_call,v_call,cdr3_nt,cdr3_aa
few,TRBJ1-4,TRBD1,TRBV30,TGTGCCTGGACCGGGACAGGGCGAGAAAAACTGTTTTTT,CAWTGTGREKLFF
few,TRBJ1-3,TRBD1,TRBV27,TGTGCCAGCAGTGGGACAGGGTCAGGAAACACCATATATTTT,CASSGTGSGNTIYF
NA,TRBJ1-2,NA,TRBV5-6,TGTGCCAGCAGCTCCACCCCCGGCGCAGGGTACACAATGAATGGCTACACCTTC,CASSSTPGAGYTMNGYTF
few,TRBJ2-7,NA,TRBV28,TGTGCCAGCAGTTCCAGTACAGGGTTACGAGTCTCGCAGTACTTC,CASSSSTGLRVSQYF
few,TRBJ2-5,NA,TRBV28,TGTGCCAGCAGTCTTCTCGGGAAAAAAGAGACCCAGTACTTC,CASSLLGKKETQYF
NA,TRBJ1-1,NA,TRBV18,TGTGCCAGCTCACCCGGACGGCAGGGGGCTTTCTTT,CASSPGRQGAFF
NA,TRBJ2-1,TRBD2,TRBV19,TGTGCCAGTAGTACCCAAGCGGGAGTCGGCGATGAGCAGTTCTTC,CASSTQAGVGDEQFF
few,TRBJ2-5,NA,TRBV10-3,TGTGCCATCGGGGGGACAGAACAAGAGACCCAGTACTTC,CAIGGTEQETQYF
few,TRBJ2-2,NA,TRBV7-2,TGTGCCAGCAGCTTAGTACATTCCGGGGAGCTGTTTTTT,CASSLVHSGELFF
few,TRBJ2-3,NA,TRBV2,TGTGCCAGCAGCAGTAGCACAGATACGCAGTATTTT,CASSSSTDTQYF
few,TRBJ1-2,NA,TRBV30,TGTGCCTGGAGTCCGTCGGGGTACTATGGCTACACCTTC,CAWSPSGYYGYTF
NA,TRBJ1-3,NA,TRBV28,TGTGCCAGCAGTTCCGGGGATACTGGAAACACCATATATTTT,CASSSGDTGNTIYF
NA,TRBJ1-1,NA,TRBV30,TGTGCCTGGAGTGTTAGTCTCGACACTGAAGCTTTCTTT,CAWSVSLDTEAFF
few,TRBJ2-2,TRBD1,TRBV7-2,TGTGCCAGCAGCATCCGGGGACAGGGTGTAACCGGGGAGCTGTTTTTT,CASSIRGQGVTGELFF
few,TRBJ1-1,TRBD1,TRBV28,TGTGCCAGCAGCCATCAGGGGGCTGCAGGGCAGGCTTTCTTT,CASSHQGAAGQAFF
NA,TRBJ2-7,NA,TRBV28,TGTGCCAGCAGCGCAGGTCGGGAGCAGTACTTC,CASSAGREQYF
NA,TRBJ2-3,NA,TRBV2,TGTGCCAGCAGTGACACAGTCTCCCGCACAGATACGCAGTATTTT,CASSDTVSRTDTQYF
NA,TRBJ2-1,TRBD2,TRBV5-1,TGCGCCAGCAGCTTTAGCGGGAGGGCCAATGAGCAGTTCTTC,CASSFSGRANEQFF
NA,TRBJ2-5,TRBD1,TRBV29-1,TGCAGCGTTGACAAGACAGGGGGGGCGAGGGAGCAGTACTTC,CSVDKTGGAREQYF
NA,TRBJ1-2,TRBD1,TRBV7-9,TGTGCCAGCAGTCTTGGACAGGGGAATGGCTACACCTTC,CASSLGQGNGYTF
few,TRBJ1-2,TRBD1,TRBV30,TGTGCCTGGACCGGGGGACAGGGGGCCCTACTTCCCCCGTTCTTC,CAWTGGQGALLPPFF
few,TRBJ2-5,TRBD2,TRBV7-7,TGTGCTAGCAGCCGAGGACTAGCGGGTTTGGAGACCCAGTACTTC,CASSRGLAGLETQYF